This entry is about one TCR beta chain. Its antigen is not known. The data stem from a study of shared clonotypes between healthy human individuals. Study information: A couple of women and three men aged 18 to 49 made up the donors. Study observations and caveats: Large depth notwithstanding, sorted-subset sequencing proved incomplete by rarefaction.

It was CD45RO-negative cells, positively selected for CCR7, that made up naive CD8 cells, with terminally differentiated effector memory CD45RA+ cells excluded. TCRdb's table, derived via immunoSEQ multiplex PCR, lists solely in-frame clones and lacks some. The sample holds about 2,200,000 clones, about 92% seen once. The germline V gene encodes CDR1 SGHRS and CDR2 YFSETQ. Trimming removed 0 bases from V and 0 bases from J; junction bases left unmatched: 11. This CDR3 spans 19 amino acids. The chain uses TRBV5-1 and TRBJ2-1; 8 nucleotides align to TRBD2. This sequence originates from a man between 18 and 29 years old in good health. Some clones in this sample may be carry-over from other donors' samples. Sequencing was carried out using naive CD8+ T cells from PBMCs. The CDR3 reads CASSLVASGFRSSYNEQFF. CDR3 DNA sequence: TGCGCCAGCAGCTTGGTGGCTAGCGGGTTCCGTAGCTCCTACAATGAGCAGTTCTTC.